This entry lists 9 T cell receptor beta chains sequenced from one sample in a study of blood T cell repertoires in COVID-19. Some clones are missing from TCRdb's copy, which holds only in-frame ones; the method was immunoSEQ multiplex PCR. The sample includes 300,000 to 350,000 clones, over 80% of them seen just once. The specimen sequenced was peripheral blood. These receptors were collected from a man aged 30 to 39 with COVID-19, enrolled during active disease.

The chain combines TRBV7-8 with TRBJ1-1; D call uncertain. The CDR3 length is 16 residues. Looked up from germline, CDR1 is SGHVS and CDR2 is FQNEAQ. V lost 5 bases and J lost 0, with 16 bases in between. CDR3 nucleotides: TGTGCCAGCAGCCCCTTACTCGGAGTGGTGAACACTGAAGCTTTCTTT. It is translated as CASSPLLGVVNTEAFF.

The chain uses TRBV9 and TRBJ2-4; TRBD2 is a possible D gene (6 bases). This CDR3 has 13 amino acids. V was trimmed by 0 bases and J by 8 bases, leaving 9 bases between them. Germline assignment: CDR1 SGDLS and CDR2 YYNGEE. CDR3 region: CASSVGGIDIQYF. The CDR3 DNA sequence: TGTGCCAGCAGCGTAGGCGGGATCGACATTCAGTACTTC.

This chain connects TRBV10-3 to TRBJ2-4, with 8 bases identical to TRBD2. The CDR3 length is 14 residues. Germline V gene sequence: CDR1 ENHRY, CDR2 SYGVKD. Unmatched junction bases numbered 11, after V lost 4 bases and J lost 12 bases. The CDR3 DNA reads TGTGCCATCAGTGCCAAGCCCGACGGGGGGGATCAGTACTTC. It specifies CAISAKPDGGDQYF.

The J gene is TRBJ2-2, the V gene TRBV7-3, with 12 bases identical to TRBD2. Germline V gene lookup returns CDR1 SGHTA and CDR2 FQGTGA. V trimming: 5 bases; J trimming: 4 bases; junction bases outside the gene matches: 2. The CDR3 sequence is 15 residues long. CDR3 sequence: CASSVGLAGTGELFF. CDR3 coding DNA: TGTGCCAGCAGCGTGGGACTAGCGGGCACCGGGGAGCTGTTTTTT.

CDR3 bases: TGTGCCAGCAGCCGGACTAGCGCCGACTACGAGCAGTACTTC. Translation: CASSRTSADYEQYF. The rearrangement joins TRBV11-2 to TRBJ2-7; 9 bases are shared with TRBD2. J was trimmed by 3 bases and V by 5 bases; bases with no gene match: 5. The germline gives CDR1 SGHAT, CDR2 FQNNGV. This CDR3 has 14 residues.

In DNA form, the CDR3 reads TGTGCCAGTGCGCCTCGCGGGACAGCCCAGAACACTGAAGCTTTCTTT. This translates into CASAPRGTAQNTEAFF. The chain recombines TRBV18 with TRBJ1-1, with TRBD1 matching 7 bases. The V gene end was trimmed by 9 bases and the J gene end by 1 base; junction bases not matched to a gene: 14. This CDR3 contains 16 residues. Looked up from germline, CDR1 is KGHSH and CDR2 is LQKENI.

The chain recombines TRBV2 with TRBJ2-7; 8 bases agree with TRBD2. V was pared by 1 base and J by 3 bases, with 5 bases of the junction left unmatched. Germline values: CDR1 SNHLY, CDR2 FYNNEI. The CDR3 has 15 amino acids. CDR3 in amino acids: CASSEGTSYLYEQYF. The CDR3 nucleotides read TGTGCCAGCAGTGAAGGGACTAGCTACCTCTACGAGCAGTACTTC. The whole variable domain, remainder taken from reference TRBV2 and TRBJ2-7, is EPEVTQTPSHQVTQMGQEVILRCVPISNHLYFYWYRQILGQKVEFLVSFYNNEISEKSEIFDDQFSVERPDGSNFTLKIRSTKLEDSAMYFCASSEGTSYLYEQYFGPGTRLTVT.

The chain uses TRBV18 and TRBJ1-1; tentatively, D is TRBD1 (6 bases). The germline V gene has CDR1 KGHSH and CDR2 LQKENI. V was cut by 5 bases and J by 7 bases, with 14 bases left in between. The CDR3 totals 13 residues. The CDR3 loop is CASSSAGDSEAFF. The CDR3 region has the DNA TGTGCCAGCTCAAGTGCAGGGGATAGTGAAGCTTTCTTT.

CDR3 amino acids: CASSSDPGGTPVLTF. The CDR3 nucleotides are TGTGCCAGCAGTTCCGACCCGGGGGGAACGCCCGTCCTGACTTTC. V usage is TRBV6-5 and J usage is TRBJ2-6; 7 nucleotides agree with TRBD2. Germline CDR1 MNHEY, CDR2 SVGAGI. CDR3 length: 15 residues. The ends lost 4 bases at V and 12 bases at J; junction bases unmatched: 12.